This TCR beta chain was sequenced in a study of T cells in Graves' hyperthyroidism and ophthalmopathy. The definition of stable Graves' hyperthyroidism was no ophthalmopathy progression within 18 months. Using RNA transcripts as the source, TCR beta CDR3 regions were amplified. When the TCR CDR3 underwent first-round RT-PCR, the HTBI primer set was used. TCRdb re-derived calls from the multiplex PCR reads in MiXCR, one entry per CDR3 protein. Of just under 750,000 distinct CDR3 sequences listed, about a third are singletons. The CDR3 is 16 amino acids. Trimming stripped 1 base from V and 3 bases from J, with 12 bases between. Germline assignment: CDR1 SNHLY and CDR2 FYNNEI.

This sequence originates from a middle-aged woman with Graves' hyperthyroidism. Material for sequencing was blood. The V gene is TRBV2, the J gene TRBJ2-2; TRBD2 is a possible D gene (5 bases). The CDR3: CASSEGPGSDTGELFF. As DNA, the CDR3 is TGTGCCAGCAGTGAAGGTCCGGGATCTGACACCGGGGAGCTGTTTTTT. Together with reference TRBV2 and TRBJ2-2, the CDR3 gives the full variable domain: EPEVTQTPSHQVTQMGQEVILRCVPISNHLYFYWYRQILGQKVEFLVSFYNNEISEKSEIFDDQFSVERPDGSNFTLKIRSTKLEDSAMYFCASSEGPGSDTGELFFGEGSRLTVL.